The sequence of this TCR beta chain was determined in a study of T cells in women clearing cervical HPV infection. On the study more broadly: Case blood was drawn when the lesion was first found; control blood after infection became undetectable. Cases' blood sampling followed lesion detection by median around 160 days (90 to 200).

Study results and limitations: TRBV6-7 abundance was lower in cases than controls (0.11% versus 0.16%).

Details on this clone: Its target is not known. Sequencing ends 3 residues short of the CDR3 end; the germline J gene provides the rest.

The junction had 10 bases not matched to a gene; V was cut back by 3 bases and J by 5 bases. This CDR3 spans 14 amino acids. The V gene's germline CDR1 is GTSNPN and CDR2 SVGIG (reference sequence). Average input was around 1,100 ng genomic DNA for immunoSEQ TCR beta CDR3 amplification. The assay was immunoSEQ multiplex PCR, and TCRdb's table has in-frame clones only and misses some. Recorded for this sample: approximately 49,000 clones. The chain recombines TRBV30 with TRBJ2-7, with 7 bases that match TRBD2. The clonotype originates from a woman aged 18 to 69 with a cervical HPV16 infection that either progressed to CIN3+ or cleared (not recorded which). Specimen: blood buffy coat. This CDR3 reads CAWSLGRERDEQYF. The CDR3 bases that were read are TGTGCCTGGAGCCTCGGGCGGGAGAGGGACGAG.